Sequencing of this T cell receptor beta chain was carried out in a study of blood T cell repertoires in COVID-19. In the authors' workflow: From reference gene primer amplification, estimates of nucleated cell counts were derived. The method was immunoSEQ multiplex PCR; TCRdb's version includes in-frame clones alone and lacks a portion of them. The V and J calls and the clone size are those of that table, but D and trimming were determined from the DNA. The sample carries fewer than 200,000 clones, roughly 84% recorded once. Participant ages covered roughly 18 to 89 years across 25 or so US areas. Participants' reported clinical history set cohort assignment. All recovered Cohort 3 donors got two negative PCRs, got clearance, or saw symptom resolution. The length of the CDR3 is 14 residues. Between the trimmed V and J ends, which lost 3 bases and 0 bases, there was a span of 9 bases. The germline V gene has CDR1 SGHRS and CDR2 YFSETQ.

This receptor was identified in a man in his 60s who had recovered from COVID-19. The sequencing sample was made of PBMCs or T cells enriched from blood (not recorded which). The chain recombines TRBV5-1 with TRBJ2-5; no definite D call. The CDR3 DNA is TGCGCCAGCAGCTCACTCACCTACCAAGAGACCCAGTACTTC. Its protein product is CASSSLTYQETQYF. Full variable domain (rest looked up from reference TRBV5-1 and TRBJ2-5): KAGVTQTPRYLIKTRGQQVTLSCSPISGHRSVSWYQQTPGQGLQFLFEYFSETQRNKGNFPGRFSGRQFSNSRSEMNVSTLELGDSALYLCASSSLTYQETQYFGPGTRLLVL.